The entry below describes one T cell receptor beta chain. Assay: immunoSEQ multiplex PCR; the TCRdb copy retains only in-frame clones and omits some. The sample has tens of thousands of clones; about 76% are singletons. Brentuximab vedotin exposure varied among the patients, all of whom had relapsed after autologous stem cell transplantation. CDR1 and CDR2 from the germline V gene are SEHNR and FQNEAQ (reference sequence). The CDR3 covers 12 residues. Trimming shortened V by 6 bases and J by 4 bases, and 7 bases separated the two germline ends. The data derive from a study of PD-1 blockade in classical Hodgkin lymphoma.

This sample comprised peripheral blood mononuclear cells (PBMCs), obtained before the second cycle of nivolumab. V is TRBV7-9 and J is TRBJ1-5; D gene unclear. This TCR was recovered from a human donor with classical Hodgkin lymphoma. The CDR3 loop is CASSSQNQPQHF. The CDR3 region has the DNA TGTGCCAGCAGTTCTCAGAATCAGCCCCAGCATTTT.